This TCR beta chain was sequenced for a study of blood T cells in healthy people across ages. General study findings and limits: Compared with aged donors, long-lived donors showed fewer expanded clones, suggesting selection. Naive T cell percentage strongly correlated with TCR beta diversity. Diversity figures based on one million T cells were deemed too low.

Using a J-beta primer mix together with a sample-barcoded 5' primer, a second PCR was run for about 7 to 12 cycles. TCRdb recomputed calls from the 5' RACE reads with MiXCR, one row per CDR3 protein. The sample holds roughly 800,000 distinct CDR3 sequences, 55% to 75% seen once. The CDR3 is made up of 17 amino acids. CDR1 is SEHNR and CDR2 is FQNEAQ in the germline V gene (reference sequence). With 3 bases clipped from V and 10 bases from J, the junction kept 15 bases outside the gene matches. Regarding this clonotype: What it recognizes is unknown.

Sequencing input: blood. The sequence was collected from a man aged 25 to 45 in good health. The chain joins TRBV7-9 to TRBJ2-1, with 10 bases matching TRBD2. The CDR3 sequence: CASSFASGGPGFSEQFF. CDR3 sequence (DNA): TGTGCCAGCAGCTTCGCTAGCGGGGGCCCCGGGTTTTCCGAGCAGTTCTTC.